The subject of this entry is one TCR beta chain. Its antigen is undetermined. This sample stems from a study of radiotherapy plus CTLA-4 blockade in lung cancer. Looking at the study overall: Across the patients, objective responses occurred in more than 15%, and disease control in roughly 33%. Whole-study findings and limits: There was expansion of tumor-derived TCR clones in blood after radiotherapy plus ipilimumab. According to reports, early shifts in blood T cell clones, alongside interferon-beta, forecast response most accurately.

V trimming: 7 bases; J trimming: 2 bases; junction bases outside the gene matches: 5. The CDR3 spans 15 residues. CDR1 SGHAT and CDR2 FQDESV come from the germline V gene (reference sequence). This table comes from immunoSEQ multiplex PCR, and its TCRdb copy is limited to in-frame clones, with some not included. The sample has roughly 92,000 clones, around 85% seen once. The chain employs TRBV11-1 and TRBJ2-2, with 9 bases lining up with TRBD2. The sequenced sample was peripheral blood, obtained from a patient treated with radiotherapy plus ipilimumab. This TCR was recovered from a human donor with non-small cell lung cancer who had a partial response to radiotherapy plus ipilimumab. CDR3 bases: TGTGCCAGCACCCGGCGGGAGGGAAACACCGGGGAGCTGTTTTTT. Translated, it gives CASTRREGNTGELFF.